This T cell receptor beta chain was captured in a study of shared clonotypes between healthy human individuals. The CDR3 is 14 amino acids. The germline V gene has CDR1 SGHNT and CDR2 YYREEE (reference sequence). V lost 7 bases and J lost 3; bases outside the gene matches: 2. Regarding this clone: Its antigen is undetermined.

TCRdb keeps only in-frame clones here, not all; method: immunoSEQ multiplex PCR. The data contain roughly 2.4 million clones, approximately 94% of them singletons. Study-level results: Compared with clonotypes that all four donors shared, non-shared clonotypes had lower generation probabilities. Since donors were few, the genetic and exposure-history diversity represented was limited.

The chain combines TRBV5-4 with TRBJ2-5; 14 nucleotides match TRBD2. The sequence was obtained from a man between 18 and 35 years old in good health. Material: naive CD4+ T cells sorted from blood. This sample's subset: CD45RA+ positively selected. The chain's CDR3 is CASRTSGGKETQYF. The CDR3 region has the DNA TGTGCCAGCCGGACTAGCGGGGGGAAAGAGACCCAGTACTTC.